This T cell receptor (beta chain) derives from a study of Tregs in tolerant kidney transplant recipients. As for the study in general: Recipients received nonmyeloablative bone marrow transplants from related graft donors, with transient mixed chimerism. Findings and limits, study-wide: In tolerant patients, donor-specific Tregs outgrew total Tregs, suggesting antigen-driven expansion.

Worth noting for this clone: As yet, its antigen is unknown.

Profiling relied on immunoSEQ multiplex PCR, and the TCRdb table lists in-frame clones only, not all of them. The table records 60,000 to 75,000 clones, 70% to 90% of them present only once. Germline loops: CDR1 SNHLY, CDR2 FYNNEI. Trimming at V came to 6 bases and at J to 4 bases, leaving 2 bases not matched to a gene. The CDR3 has 13 amino acids. The chain is built from TRBV2 and TRBJ1-2; TRBD1 agrees at 10 bases. This receptor was obtained from a human donor who received a combined kidney and bone marrow transplant. The source material was Tregs from blood, sampled before the transplant. The CDR3 bases are TGTGCCAGCAGGGACAGGGGGGGCTATGGCTACACCTTC. Residues: CASRDRGGYGYTF.